These 29 T cell receptor beta chains were all obtained from the same sample, sequenced in a study of T cell responses to AZD1222 COVID-19 vaccine. TCRdb's table, derived via immunoSEQ multiplex PCR, lists solely in-frame clones and lacks some. Of about 110,000 clones detected, around 89% appear once; the ten largest clones hold over 1.5%. This specimen was peripheral blood, taken on day 0 of AZD1222 vaccination. The receptors come from an adult in good health.

This clone was picked up one time. This sequence joins TRBV11-2 and TRBJ1-2; D possibly corresponds to TRBD1 (6 bases). CDR3 size: 16 residues. Germline V gene sequence: CDR1 SGHAT, CDR2 FQNNGV. Trimming stripped 5 bases from V and 8 bases from J, with 24 bases between. The CDR3 sequence: CASSPGVRGAPSGYTF. For the CDR3, the DNA is TGTGCCAGCAGCCCCGGTGTAAGGGGGGCGCCGAGCGGCTACACCTTC.

The chain couples TRBV7-9 to TRBJ2-7; D not resolved. This CDR3 is built from 14 residues. The germline CDR1 and CDR2 sequences are SEHNR and FQNEAQ (reference sequence). Trimming left V 2 bases short and J 0 bases short, with 8 bases between. CDR3 coding DNA: TGTGCCAGCAGCTTATGGGATGACTCCTACGAGCAGTACTTC. The encoded protein is CASSLWDDSYEQYF.

CDR3 nucleotides: TGTGCCAGCAGTTACCACGATAACACTGAAGCTTTCTTT. Amino acid sequence: CASSYHDNTEAFF. The chain recombines TRBV6-5 with TRBJ1-1; D unclear. In germline, CDR1 is MNHEY, CDR2 SVGAGI. The germline V and J ends were trimmed by 2 bases and 2 bases, with 6 bases remaining between them. The length of the CDR3 is 13 residues.

The CDR3 region is CASLSLGTGGYEQYF. The CDR3 DNA follows: TGTGCCAGCCTTAGCTTGGGGACAGGGGGCTACGAGCAGTACTTC. V and J are TRBV27 and TRBJ2-7; 11 nucleotides agree with TRBD1. This CDR3 is built from 15 residues. Germline CDR1 MNHEY, CDR2 SMNVEV (reference sequence). Trimming removed 8 bases from V and 3 bases from J; junction bases left unmatched: 9.

The chain recombines TRBV30 with TRBJ1-4, with D unresolved. The CDR3 is made up of 13 amino acids. V lost 2 bases and J lost 6, with 10 bases in between. Germline assignment: CDR1 GTSNPN and CDR2 SVGIG (reference sequence). CDR3 DNA sequence: TGTGCCTGGAGTCGGGGAGGGTATGAAAAACTGTTTTTT. Its translation is CAWSRGGYEKLFF.

The rearrangement uses TRBV10-1 and TRBJ2-3; 12 bases agree with TRBD2. The V and J ends lost 4 bases and 7 bases, in that order; junction bases with no gene match: 3. This CDR3 region has 14 residues. Germline CDR1 is WNHNN and CDR2 is SYGVQD (reference sequence). Here the CDR3 reads CASSGLAGDHTQYF. The CDR3, as DNA: TGCGCCAGCAGTGGACTAGCGGGGGACCATACGCAGTATTTT.

This chain joins TRBV7-9 and TRBJ1-1; the D is unclear. The CDR3 contains 15 residues. Per the germline V gene, CDR1 is SEHNR and CDR2 is FQNEAQ (reference sequence). The V and J ends lost 1 base and 4 bases respectively, with 13 bases between them. This CDR3 reads CASSLEPLMSTEAFF. The CDR3 DNA reads as TGTGCCAGCAGCTTAGAACCATTAATGAGCACTGAAGCTTTCTTT. Drawing the rest from reference TRBV7-9 and TRBJ1-1, the complete variable domain is DTGVSQNPRHKITKRGQNVTFRCDPISEHNRLYWYRQTLGQGPEFLTYFQNEAQLEKSRLLSDRFSAERPKGSFSTLEIQRTEQGDSAMYLCASSLEPLMSTEAFFGQGTRLTVV.

The chain combines TRBV5-6 with TRBJ2-7, with D tentatively TRBD1 or TRBD2 (5 bases each). Germline CDR1 reads SGHDT; CDR2 reads YYEEEE. This CDR3 region has 14 residues. V gave up 4 bases and J gave up 7 bases, with 18 bases separating them. CDR3 residues: CASSLNGPGLEQYF. The CDR3 nucleotides read TGTGCCAGCAGCCTGAATGGGCCGGGGCTGGAGCAGTACTTC.

The rearrangement uses TRBV5-1 and TRBJ2-7; D not resolved. The V gene's germline CDR1 is SGHRS and CDR2 YFSETQ. The CDR3 covers 11 residues. Trimming cost V 0 bases and J 3 bases, with 1 base left between them. This CDR3 is CASSLDYEQYF. The CDR3 nucleotides are TGCGCCAGCAGCTTGGACTACGAGCAGTACTTC.

The chain carries TRBV7-9 and TRBJ2-7, with D maybe TRBD1 (5 bases). Germline-derived CDR1 and CDR2 are SEHNR and FQNEAQ (reference sequence). Deletions cut 5 bases from V and 0 bases from J, with 17 bases between. The CDR3 is made up of 16 amino acids. CDR3: CASSLTSRQSSYEQYF. CDR3 bases: TGTGCCAGCAGCCTCACGTCCCGACAGAGCTCCTACGAGCAGTACTTC.

The V and J genes are TRBV30 and TRBJ1-2; no clear D gene. V was shortened by 3 bases and J by 4 bases, with 21 bases between the two germline ends. CDR3 length equals 16 residues. Looked up from germline, CDR1 is GTSNPN and CDR2 is SVGIG (reference sequence). The CDR3 DNA reads TGTGCCTGGAGCCCATCAAGCCTCCGGGCCACCTATGGCTACACCTTC. This codes for CAWSPSSLRATYGYTF.

V usage is TRBV25-1 and J usage is TRBJ1-5; the D gene is possibly TRBD1 (5 bases). The CDR3 sequence is 14 residues long. Trimming took 2 bases from V and 2 from J, leaving 7 bases between them. Germline V gives CDR1 MGHDK, CDR2 SYGVNS. CDR3 loop: CASSERGGNQPQHF. CDR3 bases: TGTGCCAGCAGTGAACGGGGGGGCAATCAGCCCCAGCATTTT.

The chain employs TRBV19 and TRBJ1-5, with D possibly matching TRBD1 (5 bases). Germline V gene sequence: CDR1 LNHDA, CDR2 SQIVND (reference sequence). V was shortened by 2 bases and J by 4 bases, with 9 bases between the two germline ends. The CDR3 loop spans 14 amino acids. CDR3 sequence reads: CASSIKGWNQPQHF. DNA of the CDR3: TGTGCCAGTAGTATAAAGGGGTGGAATCAGCCCCAGCATTTT.

The chain carries TRBV7-2 and TRBJ2-7; TRBD2 matches 10 bases. Trimming removed 4 bases from V and 1 base from J; junction bases left unmatched: 7. The length of the CDR3 is 16 residues. From germline, CDR1 is SGHTA and CDR2 FQGNSA. CDR3 loop: CASSSWTSGDSYEQYF. The DNA for the CDR3 is TGTGCCAGCAGCTCCTGGACTAGCGGTGATTCCTACGAGCAGTACTTC.

This chain joins TRBV12-5 and TRBJ2-2; 14 bases line up with TRBD2. CDR1 and CDR2 (germline): LGHNT, FRNRAP. CDR3 length equals 17 residues. V lost 6 bases, J lost 3 bases, and 6 bases stayed unmatched. The CDR3 spells CASGGTSGRGDTGELFF. The CDR3 coding sequence is TGTGCTAGTGGCGGGACTAGCGGGAGAGGGGACACCGGGGAGCTGTTTTTT.

V is TRBV7-2 and J is TRBJ1-1, with D hard to call. Germline loops: CDR1 SGHTA, CDR2 FQGNSA. The CDR3 is 14 residues long. Trimming removed 1 base from V and 0 bases from J, with 6 bases in between. The CDR3 coding sequence is TGTGCCAGCAGCTTAGACAGAATGAACACTGAAGCTTTCTTT. This encodes CASSLDRMNTEAFF.

The chain has TRBV9 and TRBJ1-2; unclear D gene. Trimming took off 3 bases at V and 8 bases at J, with 17 bases between the two ends. This CDR3 spans 14 amino acids. CDR1 is SGDLS and CDR2 is YYNGEE in the germline V gene. The CDR3 sequence is CASSEPPYSGGYTF. DNA for the CDR3: TGTGCCAGCAGCGAGCCTCCGTACAGCGGAGGCTACACCTTC.

The J gene is TRBJ1-1, the V gene TRBV7-9; no reliable D call. The CDR3 covers 14 residues. V was trimmed by 2 bases and J by 0 bases, leaving 7 bases between them. Germline CDR1 is SEHNR and CDR2 is FQNEAQ (reference sequence). The CDR3 reads CASSLSPVNTEAFF. The CDR3 DNA reads TGTGCCAGCAGCTTATCACCCGTGAACACTGAAGCTTTCTTT. Full variable domain (rest looked up from reference TRBV7-9 and TRBJ1-1): DTGVSQNPRHKITKRGQNVTFRCDPISEHNRLYWYRQTLGQGPEFLTYFQNEAQLEKSRLLSDRFSAERPKGSFSTLEIQRTEQGDSAMYLCASSLSPVNTEAFFGQGTRLTVV.

The chain employs TRBV11-2 and TRBJ2-5; the D gene is possibly TRBD1 (5 bases). Trimming removed 6 bases at V and 0 bases at J, with 11 bases between. Germline CDR1 and CDR2: SGHAT and FQNNGV. The CDR3 sequence is 14 residues long. The CDR3 spells CASSSRANQETQYF. CDR3 DNA sequence: TGTGCCAGCAGTAGCAGGGCGAACCAAGAGACCCAGTACTTC.

The V and J genes are TRBV6-4 and TRBJ1-2; TRBD1 matches at 8 bases. J was trimmed by 4 bases and V by 3 bases; bases with no gene match: 4. The germline gives CDR1 MRHNA, CDR2 SNTAGT. The CDR3 runs 14 residues. CDR3: CASSDGTGFYGYTF. CDR3 DNA sequence: TGTGCCAGCAGTGATGGGACAGGATTCTATGGCTACACCTTC.

This rearrangement joins TRBV19 to TRBJ1-2; 8 bases fit TRBD1. The ends lost 10 bases at V and 7 bases at J; junction bases unmatched: 8. The CDR3 consists of 12 residues. Germline loops: CDR1 LNHDA, CDR2 SQIVND (reference sequence). The CDR3 nucleotides are TGTGCCACCCAGCAGGGGGCTGGTGGCTACACCTTC. Its translation: CATQQGAGGYTF.

The gene calls are TRBV7-2 and TRBJ1-1; unclear D gene. The V and J ends lost 6 bases and 1 base respectively, with 9 bases between them. Germline V gene sequence: CDR1 SGHTA, CDR2 FQGNSA. The CDR3 covers 13 residues. The CDR3 protein is CASRASRNTEAFF. CDR3 coding DNA: TGTGCCAGCAGAGCCTCGAGGAACACTGAAGCTTTCTTT.

The chain has TRBV6-1 and TRBJ1-2, with D unresolved. V lost 3 bases and J lost 4, with 12 bases in between. Per germline, CDR1 MNHNS and CDR2 SASEGT. CDR3 length: 14 amino acids. CDR3 sequence (DNA): TGTGCCAGCAGTGAGATGCCAGAACCCTATGGCTACACCTTC. This codes for CASSEMPEPYGYTF.

This chain uses TRBV5-1 with TRBJ2-7; 7 nucleotides line up with TRBD2. The CDR3 is 16 amino acids. The ends lost 0 bases at V and 0 bases at J; junction bases unmatched: 6. The V gene's germline CDR1 is SGHRS and CDR2 YFSETQ. The CDR3, as DNA: TGCGCCAGCAGCTTGGGGTTAGCGGGCAGCTCCTACGAGCAGTACTTC. It yields the protein CASSLGLAGSSYEQYF.

This chain joins TRBV6-1 and TRBJ2-7; a possible D gene is TRBD2 (7 bases). Germline values: CDR1 MNHNS, CDR2 SASEGT. CDR3 size: 15 residues. Between the trimmed V and J ends, which lost 0 bases and 1 base, there was a span of 10 bases. The CDR3 DNA reads as TGTGCCAGCAGTGAAGCGCGGGGGCGATCCTACGAGCAGTACTTC. Its translation is CASSEARGRSYEQYF.

Details on this clone: A read error may produce the germline difference seen at one junction end. The V gene is TRBV29-1, the J gene TRBJ2-2; D gene ambiguous. Germline loops: CDR1 SQVTM, CDR2 ANQGSEA. There are 14 residues in the CDR3. The CDR3 region is CSVEGSEIAGELFF. CDR3 sequence (DNA): TGCAGCGTGGAAGGTTCGGAGATCGCCGGGGAGCTGTTTTTT.

CDR3 sequence: CASSRDPNYGYTF. As DNA, the CDR3 is TGCGCCAGCAGTAGGGATCCTAACTATGGCTACACCTTC. The chain joins TRBV10-1 to TRBJ1-2; D not resolved. Germline V gives CDR1 WNHNN, CDR2 SYGVQD (reference sequence). V lost 5 bases and J lost 0, with 7 bases in between. This CDR3 is built from 13 residues.

The CDR3 spells CASSQGSGGAYETQYF. In DNA form, the CDR3 reads TGTGCCAGCAGCCAAGGCAGCGGGGGGGCGTATGAGACCCAGTACTTC. The V gene is TRBV3-1 (or the pseudogene TRBV3-2), the J gene TRBJ2-5; 10 bases are a match to TRBD2. V lost 1 base, J lost 5 bases, and 7 bases stayed unmatched. The CDR3 is 16 residues long. CDR1 and CDR2 (germline): LGHDT, YNNKEL (reference sequence).

This CDR3 is CASSQDTTYGYTF. As DNA, the CDR3 is TGTGCCAGCAGCCAGGACACCACCTATGGCTACACCTTC. This chain uses TRBV14 with TRBJ1-2, with D possibly matching TRBD1 (5 bases). Germline V CDR1 and CDR2: SGHDN, FVKESK. Deletions cut 3 bases from V and 4 bases from J, with 9 bases between. The CDR3 is 13 amino acids.